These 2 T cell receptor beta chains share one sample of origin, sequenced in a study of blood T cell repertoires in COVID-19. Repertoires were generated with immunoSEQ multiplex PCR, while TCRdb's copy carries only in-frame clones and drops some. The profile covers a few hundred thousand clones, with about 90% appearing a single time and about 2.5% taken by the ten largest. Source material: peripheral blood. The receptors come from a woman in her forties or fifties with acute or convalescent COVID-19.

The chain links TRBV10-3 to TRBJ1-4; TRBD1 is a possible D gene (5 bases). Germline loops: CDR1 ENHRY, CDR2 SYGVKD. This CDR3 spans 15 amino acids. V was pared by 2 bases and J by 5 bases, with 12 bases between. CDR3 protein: CAISEGRAGNEKLFF. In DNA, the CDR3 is TGTGCCATCAGTGAGGGCAGGGCAGGAAATGAAAAACTGTTTTTT.

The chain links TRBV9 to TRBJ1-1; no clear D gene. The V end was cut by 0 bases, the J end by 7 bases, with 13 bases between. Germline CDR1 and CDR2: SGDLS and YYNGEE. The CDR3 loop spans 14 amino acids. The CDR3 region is CASSVAREGGEAFF. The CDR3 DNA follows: TGTGCCAGCAGCGTAGCACGTGAGGGAGGTGAAGCTTTCTTT.